The TCR beta chain under discussion was sequenced for a study of blood T cell repertoires in COVID-19. Overall study: Sites across the United States, Italy and Spain contributed samples from acute and convalescent COVID-19. Sources were T cells, B-cell-depleted T cells, or PBMCs; the material itself was cDNA or gDNA.

As handled by the study authors: Nucleated cell number was recorded as an estimate derived from reference gene primer amplification. Produced via immunoSEQ multiplex PCR; TCRdb's table is partial and in-frame only. V, J and clone size are those of that table, while D and trimming were read from the DNA. The sample lists tens of thousands of clones, roughly 78% occurring once. This CDR3 spans 17 amino acids. Unmatched junction bases numbered 11, after V lost 4 bases and J lost 5 bases. From germline, CDR1 is MDHEN and CDR2 SYDVKM. The sequence was obtained from a middle-aged man with active or convalescent COVID-19. This chain connects TRBV28 to TRBJ2-3, with TRBD1 matching 11 bases. Sequences were obtained from peripheral blood. The CDR3 reads CASSSPGTGGNKDTQYF. CDR3 nucleotide sequence: TGTGCCAGCAGTTCGCCCGGGACAGGGGGAAATAAAGATACGCAGTATTTT.